The 8 T cell receptor beta chains in this list originate from one sample, sequenced in a study of cytomegalovirus exposure and HLA in healthy donors. Measured with immunoSEQ multiplex PCR; TCRdb has only the in-frame clones, and not every one. The sample lists some 150,000 clones; 85% to 90% were seen once. The sequencing input was PBMCs. The receptors come from a woman aged 18 to 35 in good health and CMV-seropositive.

The chain is built from TRBV4-2 and TRBJ1-4, with D possibly TRBD1 on 5 matching bases. There are 15 residues in the CDR3. Germline values: CDR1 LGHNA, CDR2 YNFKEQ. The V and J ends lost 0 bases and 5 bases respectively, with 10 bases between them. The DNA of the CDR3 is TGTGCCAGCAGCCAAGAAGGGGTACTAAATGAAAAACTGTTTTTT. Translated: CASSQEGVLNEKLFF.

The chain combines TRBV19 with TRBJ2-7; TRBD2 matches at 7 bases. The V and J ends lost 7 bases and 2 bases, in that order; junction bases with no gene match: 5. Germline CDR1 reads LNHDA; CDR2 reads SQIVND (reference sequence). This CDR3 contains 13 residues. The CDR3 DNA follows: TGTGCCAGTAATAAAGCGGGGACCTACGAGCAGTACTTC. Its translation: CASNKAGTYEQYF.

This chain joins TRBV19 and TRBJ2-1, with 13 bases that match TRBD2. Germline CDR1 reads LNHDA; CDR2 reads SQIVND (reference sequence). The ends lost 4 bases at V and 5 bases at J; junction bases unmatched: 5. The CDR3 length is 16 residues. Here the CDR3 reads CASSTLAGGRNNEQFF. The CDR3 nucleotides are TGTGCCAGTAGTACACTAGCGGGAGGGAGAAACAATGAGCAGTTCTTC. The variable domain in full, with the rest retrieved from reference TRBV19 and TRBJ2-1, is DGGITQSPKYLFRKEGQNVTLSCEQNLNHDAMYWYRQDPGQGLRLIYYSQIVNDFQKGDIAEGYSVSREKKESFPLTVTSAQKNPTAFYLCASSTLAGGRNNEQFFGPGTRLTVL.

V usage is TRBV2 and J usage is TRBJ2-5, with 7 bases aligning to TRBD2. V lost 3 bases and J lost 9; bases outside the gene matches: 4. CDR1 and CDR2 from the germline V gene are SNHLY and FYNNEI. This CDR3 region has 12 residues. In DNA form, the CDR3 reads TGTGCCAGCAGTGAGGTTGGGGGGGCCCAGTACTTC. Protein sequence: CASSEVGGAQYF.

This chain connects TRBV29-1 to TRBJ2-1; 8 bases map to TRBD2. The CDR3 is made up of 15 amino acids. V gave up 7 bases and J gave up 0 bases; unmatched junction bases: 8. The germline gives CDR1 SQVTM, CDR2 ANQGSEA. CDR3 DNA sequence: TGCAGCGACAGAACTAGCGGTTCCTCCTACAATGAGCAGTTCTTC. It encodes CSDRTSGSSYNEQFF.

The chain links TRBV30 to TRBJ2-1; 7 bases map to TRBD2. There are 12 residues in the CDR3. Germline V lookup: CDR1 GTSNPN, CDR2 SVGIG (reference sequence). V trimming: 4 bases; J trimming: 10 bases; junction bases outside the gene matches: 7. Here the CDR3 reads CAWKWAGDEQFF. The CDR3 DNA reads as TGTGCCTGGAAATGGGCGGGAGACGAGCAGTTCTTC.

This rearrangement joins TRBV5-6 to TRBJ1-1; 10 bases line up with TRBD1. CDR3 length equals 15 residues. V dropped 6 bases and J dropped 4; count of bases not matched to a gene: 9. Germline V gene sequence: CDR1 SGHDT, CDR2 YYEEEE. The CDR3: CASTFSGTGVTEAFF. Written as DNA, the CDR3 is TGTGCCAGCACCTTTAGCGGGACAGGGGTCACTGAAGCTTTCTTT.

The chain has TRBV9 and TRBJ2-1; D unresolved. V dropped 1 base and J dropped 2 bases, with 13 bases sitting between them. This CDR3 contains 16 residues. Germline CDR1 SGDLS, CDR2 YYNGEE. DNA of the CDR3: TGTGCCAGCAGCGTAACGTTTGGCGGTGCCTACAATGAGCAGTTCTTC. Its protein is CASSVTFGGAYNEQFF.